These 19 T cell receptor beta chains were sequenced from one sample in a study of technical replicates of blood from a handful of donors. Using immunoSEQ multiplex PCR, the repertoire was profiled, and TCRdb retains in-frame clones only, with some absent. Of tens of thousands of clones listed, more than 85% were seen once; the top ten hold 4% to 5%. Source material: PBMCs. These receptors were obtained from a human donor in good health. Some clones in this sample may be carry-over from other donors' samples.

The rearrangement links TRBV4-3 to TRBJ1-1; tentatively, D is TRBD1 (5 bases). This CDR3 has 16 residues. Per the germline V gene, CDR1 is LGHNA and CDR2 is YSLEER. V was shortened by 6 bases and J by 6 bases, with 23 bases between the two germline ends. The CDR3 is CASRKSGEGKVAEAFF. For the CDR3, the DNA is TGCGCCAGCAGAAAAAGTGGGGAGGGGAAGGTTGCTGAAGCTTTCTTT.

The V and J genes are TRBV29-1 and TRBJ2-6, with D unclear. Germline V gene data show CDR1 as SQVTM and CDR2 as ANQGSEA. The CDR3 totals 12 residues. Trimming shortened V by 7 bases and J by 2 bases, and 6 bases separated the two germline ends. CDR3 nucleotide sequence: TGCAGCGCCGTAACTGGGGCCAACGTCCTGACTTTC. It yields the protein CSAVTGANVLTF.

This chain joins TRBV7-9 and TRBJ2-3; TRBD2 agrees at 10 bases. This CDR3 is built from 14 residues. The ends lost 4 bases at V and 6 bases at J; junction bases unmatched: 4. CDR1 SEHNR and CDR2 FQNEAQ come from the germline V gene (reference sequence). CDR3 in DNA: TGTGCCAGCAGCTCCAGCGGGGGGGCTGATACGCAGTATTTT. Translation gives CASSSSGGADTQYF.

The chain carries TRBV29-1 and TRBJ2-2, with 10 bases aligning to TRBD1. V lost 6 bases, J lost 6 bases, and 4 bases stayed unmatched. Germline V gene data show CDR1 as SQVTM and CDR2 as ANQGSEA. CDR3 length: 13 amino acids. The CDR3 DNA sequence: TGCAGCGTCCGGACAGGGGGGGCCGGGGAGCTGTTTTTT. Translating it yields CSVRTGGAGELFF.

V and J are TRBV7-7 and TRBJ2-5, with 8 bases lining up with TRBD2. Germline V gene data show CDR1 as SSHAT and CDR2 as FNYEAQ (reference sequence). V gave up 5 bases and J gave up 9 bases; unmatched junction bases: 11. The CDR3 has 14 amino acids. This CDR3 is CASSPSTRREAQYF. The CDR3 DNA follows: TGTGCCAGCAGCCCATCAACGAGGCGGGAGGCCCAGTACTTC. Full variable domain (missing parts from reference TRBV7-7 and TRBJ2-5): GAGVSQSPRYKVTKRGQDVTLRCDPISSHATLYWYQQALGQGPEFLTYFNYEAQPDKSGLPSDRFSAERPEGSISTLTIQRTEQRDSAMYRCASSPSTRREAQYFGPGTRLLVL.

A remark on this clone: At one end the junction does not follow the germline gene, possibly because of a read error. J is TRBJ2-2 and V is TRBV29-1, with D perhaps assigned TRBD1 or TRBD2 (6 bases each). The CDR3 loop spans 13 amino acids. Germline V gene lookup returns CDR1 SQVTM and CDR2 ANQGSEA. The CDR3 reads CSVEGGLTGELFF. In DNA, the CDR3 is TGCAGCGTGGAAGGGGGACTCACCGGGGAGCTGTTTTTT.

CDR3: CASSLATGRVNTEAFF. The CDR3 DNA follows: TGTGCCAGCAGCTTAGCTACAGGGCGGGTGAACACTGAAGCTTTCTTT. J is TRBJ1-1 and V is TRBV7-7, with a tentative D call TRBD1 (6 bases). V lost 0 bases, J lost 0 bases, and 11 bases lay in between. Germline-derived CDR1 and CDR2 are SSHAT and FNYEAQ (reference sequence). The CDR3 contains 16 residues.

The chain uses TRBV5-6 and TRBJ2-3; 11 bases agree with TRBD2. This CDR3 comprises 15 residues. Looked up from germline, CDR1 is SGHDT and CDR2 is YYEEEE. J gave up 5 bases and V 4 bases, and 6 bases lay outside the gene matches. DNA for the CDR3: TGTGCCAGCAGCCCCACTAGCGGGAGAGGAGATACGCAGTATTTT. Translating gives CASSPTSGRGDTQYF.

The V gene is TRBV5-1, the J gene TRBJ1-2; D ambiguous. V lost 0 bases to trimming and J lost 4 bases, with 7 bases between them. This CDR3 has 13 residues. Germline V gene lookup returns CDR1 SGHRS and CDR2 YFSETQ. The CDR3 here is CASSLGAAYGYTF. CDR3 bases: TGCGCCAGCAGCTTGGGGGCCGCCTATGGCTACACCTTC.

This clone was counted only a few times. This chain links TRBV2 with TRBJ2-2; TRBD2 matches at 15 bases. The V and J ends lost 7 bases and 4 bases, in that order; junction bases with no gene match: 10. This CDR3 has 18 amino acids. Germline values: CDR1 SNHLY, CDR2 FYNNEI. The CDR3 DNA reads TGTGCCAGCATTTTTGGACTAGCGGGGGGGCAGGGCACCGGGGAGCTGTTTTTT. Protein sequence: CASIFGLAGGQGTGELFF.

The V and J genes are TRBV10-3 and TRBJ1-1; D ambiguous. The CDR3 runs to 14 residues. V was clipped by 0 bases and J by 6 bases, with 11 bases between them. Germline V gene data show CDR1 as ENHRY and CDR2 as SYGVKD. In DNA form, the CDR3 reads TGTGCCATCAGTGAGTCGAAAATAACGGCTGAAGCTTTCTTT. This translates into CAISESKITAEAFF.

This clone was seen only once. The chain joins TRBV11-2 to TRBJ2-1; 9 nucleotides line up with TRBD1. Trimming cost V 6 bases and J 7 bases; bases outside gene matches: 7. The CDR3 length is 14 residues. Germline-derived CDR1 and CDR2 are SGHAT and FQNNGV. The CDR3 sequence is CASSTRQGGNEQFF. CDR3 coding DNA: TGTGCCAGCAGTACACGACAGGGGGGGAATGAGCAGTTCTTC. Based on the CDR3 plus reference TRBV11-2 and TRBJ2-1, the full variable domain is EAGVAQSPRYKIIEKRQSVAFWCNPISGHATLYWYQQILGQGPKLLIQFQNNGVVDDSQLPKDRFSAERLKGVDSTLKIQPAKLEDSAVYLCASSTRQGGNEQFFGPGTRLTVL.

V is TRBV30 and J is TRBJ1-1; D gene ambiguous. V was shortened by 6 bases and J by 1 base, with 9 bases between the two germline ends. Germline-derived CDR1 and CDR2 are GTSNPN and SVGIG (reference sequence). CDR3 length: 12 residues. The CDR3 DNA is TGTGCCTGCCGGGGAACGAACACTGAAGCTTTCTTT. Amino acid sequence: CACRGTNTEAFF.

This chain links TRBV27 with TRBJ2-7; maybe TRBD2 (7 bases). CDR3 length: 15 residues. The V and J ends lost 0 bases and 0 bases respectively, with 9 bases between them. Germline values: CDR1 MNHEY, CDR2 SMNVEV (reference sequence). CDR3 sequence (DNA): TGTGCCAGCAGTTTATCGGCGGGGGCCTCCTACGAGCAGTACTTC. Protein: CASSLSAGASYEQYF.

The chain employs TRBV10-3 and TRBJ2-2; D gene unclear. V lost 7 bases to trimming and J lost 7 bases, with 16 bases between them. This CDR3 has 14 amino acids. Germline-derived CDR1 and CDR2 are ENHRY and SYGVKD. The CDR3 reads CAIKVWSDHGELFF. The CDR3 DNA sequence: TGTGCCATCAAAGTTTGGAGCGATCACGGGGAGCTGTTTTTT.

The chain links TRBV30 to TRBJ1-1; D unclear. This CDR3 has 13 residues. Germline V gene data show CDR1 as GTSNPN and CDR2 as SVGIG (reference sequence). V was cut by 4 bases and J by 1 base, with 10 bases left in between. The CDR3 protein is CAWMKQPNTEAFF. The CDR3 region has the DNA TGTGCCTGGATGAAACAACCGAACACTGAAGCTTTCTTT.

V gene TRBV4-2 combines with J gene TRBJ1-2; 8 bases are shared with TRBD1. The CDR3 length is 15 residues. Unmatched junction bases numbered 5, after V lost 0 bases and J lost 5 bases. Germline V gene lookup returns CDR1 LGHNA and CDR2 YNFKEQ. CDR3: CASSQERTGSYGYTF. CDR3 sequence (DNA): TGTGCCAGCAGCCAAGAAAGGACAGGGTCATATGGCTACACCTTC.

The CDR3 sequence is CASSPSPAGGPDTQYF. Written as DNA, the CDR3 is TGTGCCAGCAGCCCCTCTCCAGCGGGGGGGCCCGATACGCAGTATTTT. The V call is TRBV4-2, the J call TRBJ2-3; 10 bases are a match to TRBD2. CDR1 and CDR2 from the germline V gene are LGHNA and YNFKEQ. Losses at the gene ends were 4 bases for V and 6 bases for J; bases not matched to a gene: 10. The CDR3 loop spans 16 amino acids.

The V call is TRBV5-4, the J call TRBJ2-7; D is possibly TRBD1 (6 bases). The germline CDR1 and CDR2 sequences are SGHNT and YYREEE (reference sequence). This CDR3 contains 12 residues. V was cut by 3 bases and J by 9 bases, with 13 bases left in between. The CDR3 loop reads CASSSTGTRQYF. The CDR3 DNA follows: TGTGCCAGCAGCTCCACCGGGACAAGGCAGTACTTC.